The 24 T cell receptor beta chains below come from one sample, sequenced in a study of control samples from healthy donors and cancer patients. TCRdb's copy holds only in-frame clones and misses some; the assay was immunoSEQ multiplex PCR. The sample includes about 150,000 clones, nearly 95% seen only once; the top ten take around 2.4%. Sequenced material: blood. The source is a man aged 50-59 years in good health.

The V call is TRBV18, the J call TRBJ2-1; D remains unclear. CDR1 and CDR2 from the germline V gene are KGHSH and LQKENI. Trimming left V 0 bases short and J 7 bases short, with 13 bases between. The CDR3 has 15 residues. The CDR3 protein is CASSPPMDRLNEQFF. CDR3 nucleotide sequence: TGTGCCAGCTCACCACCGATGGACCGTTTAAATGAGCAGTTCTTC.

The chain joins TRBV9 to TRBJ1-2, with D perhaps matching TRBD1 (6 bases). V was shortened by 0 bases and J by 2 bases, with 14 bases between the two germline ends. The CDR3 contains 16 residues. The germline CDR1 and CDR2 sequences are SGDLS and YYNGEE. The CDR3 DNA reads TGTGCCAGCAGCGTAGCCCCCACAGGGTGGAACTATGGCTACACCTTC. This sequence encodes CASSVAPTGWNYGYTF.

Only one count was recorded for this clone. V and J are TRBV4-1 and TRBJ1-1; tentatively, D is TRBD1 (6 bases). Trimming shortened V by 1 base and J by 1 base, and 13 bases separated the two germline ends. The CDR3 extends over 16 amino acids. Germline values: CDR1 MGHRA, CDR2 YSYEKL. The CDR3 loop reads CASSQAGAPANTEAFF. The CDR3 DNA sequence: TGCGCCAGCAGCCAAGCAGGGGCCCCCGCGAACACTGAAGCTTTCTTT.

The V gene is TRBV29-1, the J gene TRBJ2-2; TRBD1 matches at 7 bases. After removal of 5 bases from V and 1 base from J, the junction contained 4 bases not matched to a gene. Germline lookup yields CDR1 SQVTM and CDR2 ANQGSEA. CDR3 length: 14 amino acids. The CDR3 reads CSVSRQGNTGELFF. In nucleotides, the CDR3 is TGCAGCGTTTCGCGACAGGGGAACACCGGGGAGCTGTTTTTT.

The gene calls are TRBV15 and TRBJ2-5; 9 bases agree with TRBD1. V lost 4 bases to trimming and J lost 2 bases; unmatched junction nucleotides: 5. The CDR3 sequence is 15 residues long. Germline V gene sequence: CDR1 LNHNV, CDR2 YYDKDF (reference sequence). The CDR3 spells CATSTDRGRQETQYF. CDR3 sequence (DNA): TGTGCCACCAGCACGGACAGGGGCAGACAAGAGACCCAGTACTTC. The entire variable domain, with the rest obtained from reference TRBV15 and TRBJ2-5, is as follows: DAMVIQNPRYQVTQFGKPVTLSCSQTLNHNVMYWYQQKSSQAPKLLFHYYDKDFNNEADTPDNFQSRRPNTSFCFLDIRSPGLGDTAMYLCATSTDRGRQETQYFGPGTRLLVL.

V and J are TRBV18 and TRBJ1-1; D is possibly TRBD1 (5 bases). The CDR3 is made up of 14 amino acids. Trimming left V 6 bases short and J 0 bases short, with 11 bases between. Germline CDR1 KGHSH, CDR2 LQKENI. The CDR3 protein is CASSTGTVNTEAFF. Written as DNA, the CDR3 is TGTGCCAGCTCTACCGGGACGGTGAACACTGAAGCTTTCTTT.

V and J are TRBV6-5 and TRBJ1-5, with unresolved D. Germline loops: CDR1 MNHEY, CDR2 SVGAGI. Deletions cut 6 bases from V and 4 bases from J, with 10 bases between. The CDR3 is made up of 13 amino acids. The CDR3 DNA sequence: TGTGCCAGCAGAAGTAGCCTTAATCAGCCCCAGCATTTT. Protein product: CASRSSLNQPQHF.

V gene TRBV7-9 combines with J gene TRBJ2-5, with TRBD2 identical over 8 bases. The V gene end was trimmed by 9 bases and the J gene end by 3 bases; junction bases not matched to a gene: 6. There are 13 residues in the CDR3. Germline CDR1 is SEHNR and CDR2 is FQNEAQ (reference sequence). CDR3 residues: CARQPAGEETQYF. For the CDR3, the DNA is TGTGCCAGACAGCCAGCGGGAGAAGAGACCCAGTACTTC.

The CDR3 bases are TGTGCCATCAGTGCCAGTGCAGAAGCTTTCTTT. Protein: CAISASAEAFF. The rearrangement joins TRBV10-3 to TRBJ1-1; D ambiguous. The CDR3 is 11 amino acids. Trimming pared 4 bases from V and 8 bases from J, leaving 8 bases between. Per germline, CDR1 ENHRY and CDR2 SYGVKD.

The CDR3 sequence: CTSTIEGNTGELFF. The CDR3 DNA reads as TGCACCAGCACAATAGAGGGGAACACCGGGGAGCTGTTTTTT. The chain has TRBV1 and TRBJ2-2; the table's D call of TRBD2 was not tested on the DNA. TRBV1 is described as a pseudogene. This CDR3 contains 14 residues.

The rearrangement links TRBV28 to TRBJ1-2; no clear D gene. Germline loops: CDR1 MDHEN, CDR2 SYDVKM. The CDR3 runs 16 residues. Trimming removed 6 bases from V and 0 bases from J, with 17 bases in between. The CDR3 DNA reads as TGTGCCAGCAGCTCCCGATTAAAGCCGCCTAACTATGGCTACACCTTC. Residues: CASSSRLKPPNYGYTF.

The chain couples TRBV6-5 to TRBJ2-5, with D possibly TRBD2 on 7 matching bases. Trimming stripped 6 bases from V and 5 bases from J, with 16 bases between. The germline gives CDR1 MNHEY, CDR2 SVGAGI. The CDR3 is 14 amino acids. CDR3 residues: CASSPGEGRETQYF. The CDR3 bases are TGTGCCAGCAGCCCAGGGGAGGGCCGGGAGACCCAGTACTTC.

This CDR3 reads CASSSIRGGYYGYTF. CDR3 DNA: TGTGCCAGCAGCTCCATTCGAGGGGGGTACTATGGCTACACCTTC. J is TRBJ1-2 and V is TRBV11-2, with a possible D match to TRBD1 (6 bases). The CDR3 has 15 residues. V lost 4 bases and J 3 bases, leaving 15 bases between the germline ends. Germline V gene sequence: CDR1 SGHAT, CDR2 FQNNGV.

The chain carries TRBV6-7 and TRBJ2-1; TRBD1 matches at 7 bases. TRBV6-7 is annotated as an ORF whose role is uncertain. With 11 bases clipped from V and 2 bases from J, the junction kept 6 bases outside the gene matches. This CDR3 has 13 amino acids. The DNA for the CDR3 is TGTGCCGGAGAGGACAGGCCCTACAATGAGCAGTTCTTC. Its translation is CAGEDRPYNEQFF.

This rearrangement joins TRBV28 to TRBJ2-5; D gene uncertain. Trimming cost V 6 bases and J 5 bases, with 13 bases left between them. The CDR3 extends over 13 amino acids. The germline V gene has CDR1 MDHEN and CDR2 SYDVKM. As DNA, the CDR3 is TGTGCCAGCAGCCCACGGGCGAGGGAGACCCAGTACTTC. Amino acids: CASSPRARETQYF.

The chain links TRBV19 to TRBJ1-1; D gene ambiguous. CDR3 length: 13 residues. In germline, CDR1 is LNHDA, CDR2 SQIVND (reference sequence). Trimming left V 4 bases short and J 4 bases short, with 10 bases between. The CDR3 bases are TGTGCCAGTAGTACCAGCATTGGCACTGAAGCTTTCTTT. Protein product: CASSTSIGTEAFF.

V and J are TRBV24-1 and TRBJ2-1; 10 bases fit TRBD1. J lost 7 bases, V lost 5 bases, and 7 bases had no gene match. The CDR3 sequence is 15 residues long. Germline V lookup: CDR1 KGHDR, CDR2 SFDVKD. DNA of the CDR3: TGTGCCACCAGTGGCCCGGGACAGGGGTCTAATGAGCAGTTCTTC. Protein product: CATSGPGQGSNEQFF.

The chain carries TRBV2 and TRBJ2-5; perhaps TRBD2 as D (5 bases). The CDR3 consists of 14 residues. Germline V CDR1 and CDR2: SNHLY, FYNNEI. The germline V and J ends were trimmed by 2 bases and 6 bases, with 13 bases remaining between them. The CDR3 reads CASSESERIKTQYF. Here the CDR3 DNA reads TGTGCCAGCAGTGAATCAGAGCGGATAAAGACCCAGTACTTC.

The chain uses TRBV27 and TRBJ1-2; D gene uncertain. Germline V gene sequence: CDR1 MNHEY, CDR2 SMNVEV (reference sequence). V dropped 3 bases and J dropped 5 bases, with 13 bases sitting between them. The CDR3 runs to 14 residues. As DNA, the CDR3 is TGTGCCAGCAGTTTGGTTGGCCGAGGATATGGCTACACCTTC. It specifies CASSLVGRGYGYTF.

This chain links TRBV5-1 with TRBJ1-1; D gene uncertain. Germline V gene lookup returns CDR1 SGHRS and CDR2 YFSETQ. Trimming cost V 0 bases and J 2 bases, with 5 bases left between them. The CDR3 extends over 13 amino acids. The CDR3 nucleotides are TGCGCCAGCAGCTTGGGTAGTAACACTGAAGCTTTCTTT. As protein: CASSLGSNTEAFF.

The chain joins TRBV27 to TRBJ2-7; TRBD2 agrees at 9 bases. J lost 4 bases, V lost 2 bases, and 6 bases had no gene match. Germline V CDR1 and CDR2: MNHEY, SMNVEV (reference sequence). This CDR3 is 15 amino acids long. CDR3 nucleotide sequence: TGTGCCAGCAGTTTAAGGCGGACTAGCGTATACGAGCAGTACTTC. It encodes CASSLRRTSVYEQYF.

The chain carries TRBV6-5 and TRBJ2-7, with D hard to call. Trimming left V 4 bases short and J 0 bases short, with 16 bases between. This CDR3 comprises 16 residues. Germline CDR1 reads MNHEY; CDR2 reads SVGAGI. CDR3: CASSLSFAVSSYEQYF. The CDR3 DNA sequence: TGTGCCAGCAGTTTAAGTTTCGCGGTGAGCTCCTACGAGCAGTACTTC.

The chain uses TRBV28 and TRBJ2-7, with 9 bases aligning to TRBD2. CDR1 and CDR2 (germline): MDHEN, SYDVKM. This CDR3 is 15 amino acids long. J gave up 2 bases and V 3 bases, and 5 bases lay outside the gene matches. The CDR3 is CASSFSGRFPYEQYF. CDR3 sequence (DNA): TGTGCCAGCAGTTTTAGCGGGAGATTCCCCTACGAGCAGTACTTC.

CDR3 sequence reads: CASSHGDTQYF. In DNA, the CDR3 is TGTGCCAGCAGTCACGGAGATACGCAGTATTTT. The chain recombines TRBV12-3 or TRBV12-4 with TRBJ2-3; D ambiguous. V was cut by 5 bases and J by 5 bases, with 5 bases left in between. CDR3 size: 11 residues.